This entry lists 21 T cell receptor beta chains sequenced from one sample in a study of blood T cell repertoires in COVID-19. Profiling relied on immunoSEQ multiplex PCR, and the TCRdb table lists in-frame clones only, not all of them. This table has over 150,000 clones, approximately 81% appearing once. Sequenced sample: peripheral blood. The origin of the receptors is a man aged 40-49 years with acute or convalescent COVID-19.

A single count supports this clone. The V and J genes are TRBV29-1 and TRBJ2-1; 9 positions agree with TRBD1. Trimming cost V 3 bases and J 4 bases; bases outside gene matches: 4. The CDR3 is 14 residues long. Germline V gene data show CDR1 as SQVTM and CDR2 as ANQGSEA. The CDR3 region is CSVDSGTGYNEQFF. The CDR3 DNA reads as TGCAGCGTTGATAGTGGGACAGGGTACAATGAGCAGTTCTTC.

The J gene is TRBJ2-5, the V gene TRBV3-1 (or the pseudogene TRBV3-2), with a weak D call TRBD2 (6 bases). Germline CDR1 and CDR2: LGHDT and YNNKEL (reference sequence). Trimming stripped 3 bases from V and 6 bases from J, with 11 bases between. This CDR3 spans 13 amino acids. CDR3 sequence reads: CASSHAAGKTQYF. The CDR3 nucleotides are TGTGCCAGCAGCCATGCTGCGGGGAAGACCCAGTACTTC.

DNA for the CDR3: TGCGCCAGCAGCCAAGGTAGCGGGGGGGCAGGAGAGACCCAGTACTTC. This translates into CASSQGSGGAGETQYF. The V call is TRBV4-1, the J call TRBJ2-5; 11 bases line up with TRBD2. This CDR3 region has 16 residues. The V and J ends lost 1 base and 4 bases, in that order; junction bases with no gene match: 5. Germline V CDR1 and CDR2: MGHRA, YSYEKL.

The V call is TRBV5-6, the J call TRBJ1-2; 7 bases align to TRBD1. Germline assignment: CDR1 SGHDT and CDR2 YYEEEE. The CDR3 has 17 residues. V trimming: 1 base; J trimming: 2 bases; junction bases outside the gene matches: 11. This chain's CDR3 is CASSLKFLGTANYGYTF. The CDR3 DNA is TGTGCCAGCAGCTTGAAATTCTTGGGGACAGCAAACTATGGCTACACCTTC.

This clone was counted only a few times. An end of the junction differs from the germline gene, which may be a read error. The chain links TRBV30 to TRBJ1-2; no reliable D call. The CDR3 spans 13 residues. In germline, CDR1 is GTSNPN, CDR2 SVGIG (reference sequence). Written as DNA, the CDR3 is TGTGCCGGGAGCCAGGCCGGCGAAGGCGGCTACACCTTC. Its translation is CAGSQAGEGGYTF.

CDR3 DNA: TGTGCCAGCAGTCGGACAGTCCCTCCTGGAAACACCATATATTTT. This gives the protein CASSRTVPPGNTIYF. The rearrangement links TRBV6-5 to TRBJ1-3, with a weak D call TRBD1 (6 bases). Germline values: CDR1 MNHEY, CDR2 SVGAGI. The CDR3 consists of 15 residues. V lost 5 bases and J 2 bases, leaving 13 bases between the germline ends.

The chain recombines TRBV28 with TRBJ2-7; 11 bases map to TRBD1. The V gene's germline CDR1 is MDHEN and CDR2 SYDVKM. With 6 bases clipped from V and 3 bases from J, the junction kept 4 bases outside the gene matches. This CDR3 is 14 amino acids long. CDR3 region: CASRGTGGLYEQYF. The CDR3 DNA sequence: TGTGCCAGCAGAGGGACAGGGGGTCTCTACGAGCAGTACTTC.

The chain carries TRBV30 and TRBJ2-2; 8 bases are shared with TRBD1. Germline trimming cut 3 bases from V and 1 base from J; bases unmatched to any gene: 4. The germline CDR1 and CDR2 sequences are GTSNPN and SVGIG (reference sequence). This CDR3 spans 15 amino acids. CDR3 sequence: CAWRHRGWNTGELFF. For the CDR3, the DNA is TGTGCCTGGAGGCACAGGGGGTGGAACACCGGGGAGCTGTTTTTT.

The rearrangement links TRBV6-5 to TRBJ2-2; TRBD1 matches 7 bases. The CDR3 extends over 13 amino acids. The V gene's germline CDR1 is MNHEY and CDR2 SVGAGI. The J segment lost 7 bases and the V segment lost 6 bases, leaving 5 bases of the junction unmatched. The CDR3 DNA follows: TGTGCCAGCAGCAACAGGGGCATCGGGGAGCTGTTTTTT. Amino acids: CASSNRGIGELFF.

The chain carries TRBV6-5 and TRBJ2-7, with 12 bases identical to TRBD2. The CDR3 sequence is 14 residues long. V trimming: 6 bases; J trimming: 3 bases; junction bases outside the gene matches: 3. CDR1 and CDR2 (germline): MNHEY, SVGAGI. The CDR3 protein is CASRTSGGIYEQYF. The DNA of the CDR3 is TGTGCCAGCAGGACTAGCGGGGGAATCTACGAGCAGTACTTC.

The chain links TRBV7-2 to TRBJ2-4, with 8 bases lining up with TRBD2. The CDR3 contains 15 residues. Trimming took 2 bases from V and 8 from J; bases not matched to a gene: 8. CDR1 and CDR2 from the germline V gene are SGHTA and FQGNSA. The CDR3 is CASSLQAQTSDIQYF. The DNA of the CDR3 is TGTGCCAGCAGCTTACAGGCGCAGACTAGCGACATTCAGTACTTC. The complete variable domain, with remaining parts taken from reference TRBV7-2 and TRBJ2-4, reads GAGVSQSPSNKVTEKGKDVELRCDPISGHTALYWYRQSLGQGLEFLIYFQGNSAPDKSGLPSDRFSAERTGGSVSTLTIQRTQQEDSAVYLCASSLQAQTSDIQYFGAGTRLSVL.

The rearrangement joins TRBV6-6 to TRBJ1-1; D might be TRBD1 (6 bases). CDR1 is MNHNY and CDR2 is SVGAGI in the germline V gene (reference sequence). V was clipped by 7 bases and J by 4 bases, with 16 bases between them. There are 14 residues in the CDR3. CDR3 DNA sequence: TGTGCCAGCACCAAGGGGGGGGCAGGCACTGAAGCTTTCTTT. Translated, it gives CASTKGGAGTEAFF.

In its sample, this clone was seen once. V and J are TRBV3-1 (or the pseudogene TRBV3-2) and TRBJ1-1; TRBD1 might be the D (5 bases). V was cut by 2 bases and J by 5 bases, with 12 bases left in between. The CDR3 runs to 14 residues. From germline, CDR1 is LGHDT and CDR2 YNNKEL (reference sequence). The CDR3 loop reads CASSQRGAGTEAFF. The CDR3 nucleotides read TGTGCCAGCAGCCAAAGGGGCGCTGGGACTGAAGCTTTCTTT.

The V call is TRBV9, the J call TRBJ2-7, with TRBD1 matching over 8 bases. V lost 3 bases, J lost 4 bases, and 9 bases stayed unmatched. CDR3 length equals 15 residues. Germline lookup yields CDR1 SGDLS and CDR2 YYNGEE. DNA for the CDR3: TGTGCCAGCAGCGCCAATGACAGGGGAAGTTACGAGCAGTACTTC. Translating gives CASSANDRGSYEQYF.

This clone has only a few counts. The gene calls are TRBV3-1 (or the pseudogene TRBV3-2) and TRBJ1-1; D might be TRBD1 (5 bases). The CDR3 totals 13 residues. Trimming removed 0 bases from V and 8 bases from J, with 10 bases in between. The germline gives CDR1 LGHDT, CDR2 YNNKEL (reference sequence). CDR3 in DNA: TGTGCCAGCAGCCAAGATAGGGCAGGGGAAGCTTTCTTT. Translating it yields CASSQDRAGEAFF.

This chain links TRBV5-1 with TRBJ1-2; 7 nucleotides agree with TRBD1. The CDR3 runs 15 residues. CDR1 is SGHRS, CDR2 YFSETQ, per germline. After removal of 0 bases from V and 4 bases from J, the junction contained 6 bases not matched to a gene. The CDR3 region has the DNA TGCGCCAGCAGCTTGGATTCAGGGGGTATCTATGGCTACACCTTC. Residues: CASSLDSGGIYGYTF.

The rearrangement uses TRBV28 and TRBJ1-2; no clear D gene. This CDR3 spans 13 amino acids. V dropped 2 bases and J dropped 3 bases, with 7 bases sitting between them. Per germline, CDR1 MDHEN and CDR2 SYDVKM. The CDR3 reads CASSLNYDYGYTF. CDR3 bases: TGTGCCAGCAGTTTAAACTACGACTATGGCTACACCTTC.

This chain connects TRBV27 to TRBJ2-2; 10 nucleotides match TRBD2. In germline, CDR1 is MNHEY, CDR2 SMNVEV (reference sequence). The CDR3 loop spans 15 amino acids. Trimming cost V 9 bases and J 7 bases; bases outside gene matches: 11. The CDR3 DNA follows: TGTGCCAGTCTCCGAGCGGGGGGGCTGGGCGGGGAGCTGTTTTTT. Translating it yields CASLRAGGLGGELFF.

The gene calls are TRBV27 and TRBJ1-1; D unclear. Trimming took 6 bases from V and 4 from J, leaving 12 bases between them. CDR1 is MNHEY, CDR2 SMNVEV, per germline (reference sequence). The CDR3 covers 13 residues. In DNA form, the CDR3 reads TGTGCCAGCAGCCTCACATGGAGCACTGAAGCTTTCTTT. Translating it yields CASSLTWSTEAFF.

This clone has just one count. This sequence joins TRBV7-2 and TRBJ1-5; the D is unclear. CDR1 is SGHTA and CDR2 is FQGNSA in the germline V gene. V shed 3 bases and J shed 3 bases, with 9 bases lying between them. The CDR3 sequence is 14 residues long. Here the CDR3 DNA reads TGTGCCAGCAGCTTCATAGCAAACAATCAGCCCCAGCATTTT. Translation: CASSFIANNQPQHF.

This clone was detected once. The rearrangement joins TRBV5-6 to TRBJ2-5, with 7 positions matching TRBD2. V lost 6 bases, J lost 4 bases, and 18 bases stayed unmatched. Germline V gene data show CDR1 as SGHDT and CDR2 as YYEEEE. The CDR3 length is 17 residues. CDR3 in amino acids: CASTGGEKNPRGETQYF. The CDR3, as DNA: TGTGCCAGCACTGGGGGGGAAAAGAATCCCCGGGGAGAGACCCAGTACTTC.